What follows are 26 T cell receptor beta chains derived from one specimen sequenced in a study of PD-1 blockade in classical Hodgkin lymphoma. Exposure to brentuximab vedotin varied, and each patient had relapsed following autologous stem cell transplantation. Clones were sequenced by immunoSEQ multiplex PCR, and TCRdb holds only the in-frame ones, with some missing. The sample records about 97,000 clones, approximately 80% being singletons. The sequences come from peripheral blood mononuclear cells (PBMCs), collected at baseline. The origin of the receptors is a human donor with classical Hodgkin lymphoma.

CDR3 DNA: TGTGCCAGCAGGGGGGGGACTAGCGGCACCTACGAGCAGTACTTC. Translated: CASRGGTSGTYEQYF. This sequence joins TRBV7-2 and TRBJ2-7, with 11 bases lining up with TRBD2. This CDR3 region has 15 residues. The V gene end was trimmed by 6 bases and the J gene end by 2 bases; junction bases not matched to a gene: 6. CDR1 and CDR2 (germline): SGHTA, FQGNSA.

The CDR3 here is CASSIDRVRGSYAGELFF. The CDR3 bases are TGTGCCAGTAGTATAGATAGGGTCAGGGGAAGTTACGCCGGGGAGCTGTTTTTT. This chain uses TRBV19 with TRBJ2-2; tentative D call: TRBD1 (6 bases). The length of the CDR3 is 18 residues. The germline gives CDR1 LNHDA, CDR2 SQIVND (reference sequence). The V end was cut by 0 bases, the J end by 6 bases, with 20 bases between.

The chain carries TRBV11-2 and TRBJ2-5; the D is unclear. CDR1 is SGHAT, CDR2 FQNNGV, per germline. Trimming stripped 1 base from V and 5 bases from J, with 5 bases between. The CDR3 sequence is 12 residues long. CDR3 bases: TGTGCCAGCAGCTTAGTAATGGAGACCCAGTACTTC. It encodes CASSLVMETQYF.

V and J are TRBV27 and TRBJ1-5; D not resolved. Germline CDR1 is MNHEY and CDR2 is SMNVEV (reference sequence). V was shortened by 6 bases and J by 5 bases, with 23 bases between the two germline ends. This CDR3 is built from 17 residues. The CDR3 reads CASRKGAGKDGDQPQHF. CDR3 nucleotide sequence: TGTGCCAGCAGAAAAGGTGCGGGAAAGGACGGGGATCAGCCCCAGCATTTT.

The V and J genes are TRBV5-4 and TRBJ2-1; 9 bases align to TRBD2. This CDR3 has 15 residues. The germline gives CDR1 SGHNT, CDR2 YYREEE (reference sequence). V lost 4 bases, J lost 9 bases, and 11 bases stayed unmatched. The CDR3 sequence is CASSHPGLAGSEQFF. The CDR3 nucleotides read TGTGCCAGCAGCCATCCGGGACTAGCCGGGAGTGAGCAGTTCTTC.

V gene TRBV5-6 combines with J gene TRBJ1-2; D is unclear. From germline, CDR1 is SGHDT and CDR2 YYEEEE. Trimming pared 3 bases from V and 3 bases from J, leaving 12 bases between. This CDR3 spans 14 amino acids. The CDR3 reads CASSSAMRDYGYTF. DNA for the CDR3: TGTGCCAGCAGCTCGGCAATGAGGGACTATGGCTACACCTTC.

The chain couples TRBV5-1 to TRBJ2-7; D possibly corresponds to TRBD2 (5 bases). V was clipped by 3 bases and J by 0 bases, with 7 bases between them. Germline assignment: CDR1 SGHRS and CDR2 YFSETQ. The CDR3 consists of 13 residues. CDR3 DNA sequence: TGCGCCAGCAGCTCGGGAAACTCCTACGAGCAGTACTTC. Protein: CASSSGNSYEQYF.

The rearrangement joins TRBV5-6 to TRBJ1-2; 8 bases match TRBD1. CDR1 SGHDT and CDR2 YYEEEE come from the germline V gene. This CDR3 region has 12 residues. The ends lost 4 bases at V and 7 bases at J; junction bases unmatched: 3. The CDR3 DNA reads TGTGCCAGCAGCGGACAGGGTATTGGCTACACCTTC. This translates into CASSGQGIGYTF.

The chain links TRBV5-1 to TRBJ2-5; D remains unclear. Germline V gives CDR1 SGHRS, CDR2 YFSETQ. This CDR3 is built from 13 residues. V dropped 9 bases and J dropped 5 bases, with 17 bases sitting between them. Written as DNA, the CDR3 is TGCGCCACCTCCTTGGGCGGATTCGAGACCCAGTACTTC. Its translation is CATSLGGFETQYF. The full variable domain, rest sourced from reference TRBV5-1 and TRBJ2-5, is KAGVTQTPRYLIKTRGQQVTLSCSPISGHRSVSWYQQTPGQGLQFLFEYFSETQRNKGNFPGRFSGRQFSNSRSEMNVSTLELGDSALYLCATSLGGFETQYFGPGTRLLVL.

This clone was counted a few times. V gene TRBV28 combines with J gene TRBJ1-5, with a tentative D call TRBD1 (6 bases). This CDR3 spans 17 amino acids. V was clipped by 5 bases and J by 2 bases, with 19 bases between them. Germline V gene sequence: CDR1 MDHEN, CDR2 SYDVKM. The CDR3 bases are TGTGCCAGCAGTCCCCCCGGACAGTCCTCGGGCAATCAGCCCCAGCATTTT. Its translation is CASSPPGQSSGNQPQHF.

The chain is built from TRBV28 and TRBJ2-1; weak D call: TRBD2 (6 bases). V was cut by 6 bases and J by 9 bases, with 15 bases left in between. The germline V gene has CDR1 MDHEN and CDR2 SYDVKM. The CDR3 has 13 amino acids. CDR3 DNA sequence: TGTGCCAGCAGAGAAGGCAGGAGGGGTGAGCAGTTCTTC. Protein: CASREGRRGEQFF.

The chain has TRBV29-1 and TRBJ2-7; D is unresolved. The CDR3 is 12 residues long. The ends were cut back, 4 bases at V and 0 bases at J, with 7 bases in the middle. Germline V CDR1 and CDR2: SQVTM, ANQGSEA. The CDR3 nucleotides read TGCAGCGTTGTGCAGAGCTCCTACGAGCAGTACTTC. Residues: CSVVQSSYEQYF.

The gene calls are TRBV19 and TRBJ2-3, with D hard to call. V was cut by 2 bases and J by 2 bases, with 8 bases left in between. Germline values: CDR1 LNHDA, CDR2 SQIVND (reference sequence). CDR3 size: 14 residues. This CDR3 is CASSILLPTDTQYF. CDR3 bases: TGTGCCAGTAGTATACTCCTACCCACAGATACGCAGTATTTT.

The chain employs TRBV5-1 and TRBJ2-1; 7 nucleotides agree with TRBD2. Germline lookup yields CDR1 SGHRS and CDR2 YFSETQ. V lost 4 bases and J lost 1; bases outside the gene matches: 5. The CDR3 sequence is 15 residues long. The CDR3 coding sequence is TGCGCCAGCAGCCCCCTAGCGGCTTCCTACAATGAGCAGTTCTTC. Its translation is CASSPLAASYNEQFF.

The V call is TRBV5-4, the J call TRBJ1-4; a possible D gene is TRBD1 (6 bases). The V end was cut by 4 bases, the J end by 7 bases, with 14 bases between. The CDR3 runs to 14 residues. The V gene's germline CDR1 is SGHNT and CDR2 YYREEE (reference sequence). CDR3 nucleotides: TGTGCCAGCAGCGTCCCTGAGGGGGGTGAAAAACTGTTTTTT. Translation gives CASSVPEGGEKLFF.

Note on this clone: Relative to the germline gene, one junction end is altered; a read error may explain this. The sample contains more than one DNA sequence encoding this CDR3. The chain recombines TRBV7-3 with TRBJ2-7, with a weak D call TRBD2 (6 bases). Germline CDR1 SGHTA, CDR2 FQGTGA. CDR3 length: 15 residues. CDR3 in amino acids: CASSATRTTSHEQYF. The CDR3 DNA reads TGTGCCAGCAGCGCCACCCGGACTACTTCCCACGAGCAGTACTTT.

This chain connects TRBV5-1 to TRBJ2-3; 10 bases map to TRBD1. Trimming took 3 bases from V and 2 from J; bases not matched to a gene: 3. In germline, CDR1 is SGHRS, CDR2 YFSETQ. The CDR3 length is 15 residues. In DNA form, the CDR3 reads TGCGCCAGCAGCTCGGGGACAGGGGTCACAGATACGCAGTATTTT. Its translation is CASSSGTGVTDTQYF.

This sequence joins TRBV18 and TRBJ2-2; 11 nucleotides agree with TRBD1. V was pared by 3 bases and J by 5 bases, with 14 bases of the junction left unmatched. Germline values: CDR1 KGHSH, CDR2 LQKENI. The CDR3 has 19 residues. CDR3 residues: CASSPTRTGGRGITGELFF. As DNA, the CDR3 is TGTGCCAGCTCACCGACCCGGACAGGGGGCCGCGGTATAACCGGGGAGCTGTTTTTT.

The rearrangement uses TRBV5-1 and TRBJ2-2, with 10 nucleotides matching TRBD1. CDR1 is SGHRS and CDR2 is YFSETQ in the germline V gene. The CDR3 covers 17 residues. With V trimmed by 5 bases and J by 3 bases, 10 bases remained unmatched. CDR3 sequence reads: CASSFGPGTGDTGELFF. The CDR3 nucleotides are TGCGCCAGCAGTTTTGGCCCCGGGACAGGGGACACCGGGGAGCTGTTTTTT.

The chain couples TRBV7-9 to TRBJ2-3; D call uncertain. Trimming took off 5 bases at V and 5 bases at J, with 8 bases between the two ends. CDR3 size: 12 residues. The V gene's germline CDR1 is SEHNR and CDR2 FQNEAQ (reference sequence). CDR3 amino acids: CASSLLGDTQYF. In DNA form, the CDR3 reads TGTGCCAGCAGCCTTTTAGGAGATACGCAGTATTTT.

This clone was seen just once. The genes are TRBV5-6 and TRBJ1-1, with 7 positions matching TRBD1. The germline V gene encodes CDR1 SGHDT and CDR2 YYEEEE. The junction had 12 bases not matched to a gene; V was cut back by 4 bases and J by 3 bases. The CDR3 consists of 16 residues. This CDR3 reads CASSLKGALLDTEAFF. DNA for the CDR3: TGTGCCAGCAGCCTGAAGGGGGCCCTTCTTGACACTGAAGCTTTCTTT.

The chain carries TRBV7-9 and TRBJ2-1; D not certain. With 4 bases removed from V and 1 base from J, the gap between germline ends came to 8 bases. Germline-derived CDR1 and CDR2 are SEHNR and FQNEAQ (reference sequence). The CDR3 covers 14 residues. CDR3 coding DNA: TGTGCCAGCAGCTCCTTAAAGTCCTACAATGAGCAGTTCTTC. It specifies CASSSLKSYNEQFF.

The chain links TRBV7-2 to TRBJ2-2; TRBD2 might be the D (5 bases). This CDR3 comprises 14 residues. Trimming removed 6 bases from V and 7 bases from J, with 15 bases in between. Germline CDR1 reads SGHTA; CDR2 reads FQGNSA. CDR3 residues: CASSQKREIGELFF. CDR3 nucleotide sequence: TGTGCCAGCAGTCAAAAAAGGGAGATCGGGGAGCTGTTTTTT.

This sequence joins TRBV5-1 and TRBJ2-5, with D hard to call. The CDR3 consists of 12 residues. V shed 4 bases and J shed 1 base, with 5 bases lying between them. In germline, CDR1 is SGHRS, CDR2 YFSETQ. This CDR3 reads CASSVPQETQYF. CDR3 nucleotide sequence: TGCGCCAGCAGCGTACCCCAAGAGACCCAGTACTTC.

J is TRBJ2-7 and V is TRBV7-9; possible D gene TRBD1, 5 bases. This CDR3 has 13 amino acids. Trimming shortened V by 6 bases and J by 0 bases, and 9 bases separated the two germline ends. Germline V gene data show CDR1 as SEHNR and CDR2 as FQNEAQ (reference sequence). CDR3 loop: CASSRDSSYEQYF. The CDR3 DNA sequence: TGTGCCAGCAGTCGCGACAGCTCCTACGAGCAGTACTTC.

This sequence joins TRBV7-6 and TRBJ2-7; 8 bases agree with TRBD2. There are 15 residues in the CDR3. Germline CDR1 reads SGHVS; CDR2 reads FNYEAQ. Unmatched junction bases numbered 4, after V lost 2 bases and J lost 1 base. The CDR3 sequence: CASSLTPSGSYEQYF. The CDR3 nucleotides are TGTGCCAGCAGCTTAACCCCTAGCGGGTCCTACGAGCAGTACTTC.